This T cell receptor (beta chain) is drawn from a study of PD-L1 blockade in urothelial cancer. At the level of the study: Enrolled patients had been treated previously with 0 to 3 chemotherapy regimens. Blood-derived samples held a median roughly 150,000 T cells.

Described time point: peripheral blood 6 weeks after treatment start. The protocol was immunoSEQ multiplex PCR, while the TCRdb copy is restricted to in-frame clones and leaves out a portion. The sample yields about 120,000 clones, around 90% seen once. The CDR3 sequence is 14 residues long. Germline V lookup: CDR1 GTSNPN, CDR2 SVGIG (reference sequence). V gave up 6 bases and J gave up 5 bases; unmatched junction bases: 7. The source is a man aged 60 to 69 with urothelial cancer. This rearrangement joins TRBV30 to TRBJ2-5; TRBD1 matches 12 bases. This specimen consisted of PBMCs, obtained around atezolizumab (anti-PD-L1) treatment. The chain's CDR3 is CACPGQGAQETQYF. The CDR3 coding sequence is TGTGCCTGCCCGGGACAGGGGGCACAGGAGACCCAGTACTTC. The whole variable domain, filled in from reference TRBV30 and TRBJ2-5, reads SQTIHQWPATLVQPVGSPLSLECTVEGTSNPNLYWYRQAAGRGLQLLFYSVGIGQISSEVPQNLSASRPQDRQFILSSKKLLLSDSGFYLCACPGQGAQETQYFGPGTRLLVL.